A selection of T cell receptor beta chains follows, all from one sample in a study of T cell changes during pregnancy in multiple sclerosis. The data were produced by immunoSEQ multiplex PCR, yet TCRdb's version contains in-frame clones alone and is incomplete. This table has some 68,000 clones, 90% to 95% appearing once. This sample comprised peripheral blood, obtained in the second trimester of pregnancy. The receptors stem from a female donor in good health, enrolled as a control in a pregnancy study. CDR3s include the opening cysteine and the closing phenylalanine or tryptophan. The D gene is left open where the match is weak. Clone sizes are given selectively: once, few, many, or a class where the clone is expanded.

d_gene,j_gene,v_gene,abundance,CDR3aa,CDR3nt
.,TRBJ1-2,TRBV29-1,.,CSVDTSSRNGYTF,TGCAGCGTTGATACGTCGTCGCGGAATGGCTACACCTTC
TRBD2,TRBJ2-1,TRBV2,.,CASSRLAGGNEQFF,TGTGCCAGCAGCCGACTAGCGGGAGGCAATGAGCAGTTCTTC
.,TRBJ2-2,TRBV6-4,few,CASSDGTNTGELFF,TGTGCCAGCAGTGACGGGACAAACACCGGGGAGCTGTTTTTT
TRBD2,TRBJ2-3,TRBV28,.,CASSSAGAYPNTQYF,TGTGCCAGCAGTTCAGCGGGAGCTTACCCCAATACGCAGTATTTT
.,TRBJ1-2,TRBV15,.,CATSSRERSGYTF,TGTGCCACCAGCAGTCGTGAGCGGTCAGGCTACACCTTC
TRBD2,TRBJ2-5,TRBV28,.,CASSHLLAGGPRETQYF,TGTGCCAGCAGTCACCTACTAGCGGGAGGGCCTAGAGAGACCCAGTACTTC
.,TRBJ1-1,TRBV29-1,few,CSAITGEAFF,TGCAGCGCTATTACAGGGGAAGCTTTCTTT
TRBD1,TRBJ1-5,TRBV7-2,.,CASSPQGARNQPQHF,TGTGCCAGCAGCCCTCAGGGGGCCCGCAATCAACCCCAGCATTTT
.,TRBJ2-1,TRBV5-6,.,CASSLPPAYNEQFF,TGTGCCAGCAGCTTGCCCCCCGCCTACAATGAGCAGTTCTTC
.,TRBJ1-2,TRBV29-1,.,CSVETAGGYTF,TGCAGCGTTGAGACGGCGGGCGGCTACACCTTC
TRBD1,TRBJ1-5,TRBV28,.,CASSSQDDRAHF,TGTGCCAGCAGTTCACAGGACGACAGGGCCCACTTT
.,TRBJ2-3,TRBV9,.,CASSLLGVLSTDTQYF,TGTGCCAGCAGCCTCCTCGGGGTCCTAAGCACAGATACGCAGTATTTT
.,TRBJ1-4,TRBV7-2,.,CASSLAAGRRNEKLFF,TGTGCCAGCAGCTTAGCTGCTGGCAGGCGTAATGAAAAACTGTTTTTT
.,TRBJ1-5,TRBV5-4,.,CASSFADDQPQHF,TGTGCCAGCAGCTTCGCAGATGATCAGCCCCAGCATTTT
TRBD2,TRBJ2-3,TRBV6-1,.,CASSETAGGPDTQYF,TGTGCCAGCAGTGAAACGGCGGGAGGGCCAGATACGCAGTATTTT
.,TRBJ2-3,TRBV25-1,.,CASTRTSTDTQYF,TGTGCCAGCACCAGGACTAGCACAGATACGCAGTATTTT
.,TRBJ1-3,TRBV21-1,.,CASSLAGDPDRGPGNTIYF,TGTGCCAGCAGCCTAGCGGGGGATCCGGACAGGGGGCCTGGAAACACCATATATTTT
TRBD1,TRBJ1-1,TRBV29-1,.,CSVLGQWMTEAFF,TGCAGCGTTCTGGGACAGTGGATGACTGAAGCTTTCTTT
TRBD2,TRBJ2-4,TRBV4-1,.,CASSQELAGATKNIQYF,TGCGCCAGCAGCCAGGAACTAGCGGGGGCTACAAAAAACATTCAGTACTTC
.,TRBJ2-5,TRBV5-1,.,CASSWNTGLQETQYF,TGCGCCAGCAGCTGGAACACAGGTTTACAAGAGACCCAGTACTTC
TRBD1,TRBJ1-5,TRBV28,once,CASSLPRDRVRGNQPQHF,TGTGCCAGCAGTTTACCCAGGGACAGGGTTCGAGGCAATCAGCCCCAGCATTTT
.,TRBJ2-1,TRBV11-2,.,CASSLASYNEQFF,TGTGCCAGCAGCTTGGCTTCCTACAATGAGCAGTTCTTC
TRBD2,TRBJ2-2,TRBV11-2,.,CASPLRAGGSGELFF,TGTGCCAGCCCCCTGAGAGCGGGAGGTTCCGGGGAGCTGTTTTTT
TRBD2,TRBJ2-3,TRBV5-4,.,CASSGTSGRLGKADTQYF,TGTGCCAGCAGCGGGACTAGCGGGAGGTTGGGGAAGGCAGATACGCAGTATTTT
.,TRBJ2-4,TRBV6-1,.,CASSEAGQSKNIQYF,TGTGCCAGCAGTGAAGCCGGACAGTCCAAAAACATTCAGTACTTC
TRBD1,TRBJ1-5,TRBV28,.,CASIRTGRGTSNQPQHF,TGTGCCAGCATCCGGACAGGCAGGGGGACTAGCAATCAGCCCCAGCATTTT